This note documents a single T cell receptor (beta chain) sequence. Germline and junction disagree at one end, which may indicate a read error. The table came from immunoSEQ multiplex PCR; TCRdb's copy has only in-frame clones and leaves some out. This table has under 1,900,000 clones, approximately 98.5% appearing once. The source of the sample is a study of shared clonotypes between healthy human individuals. CDR3 length: 15 residues. Germline loops: CDR1 MDHEN, CDR2 SYDVKM. The sequence came from a man aged 25-45 years in good health. The chain links TRBV28 to TRBJ1-5; 10 bases are shared with TRBD1. Sequenced sample: naive CD4+ T cells sorted from blood. Documented subset: CD45RA+ positively selected. The CDR3: CVSSSAGQGKQPQHF. In nucleotides, the CDR3 is TGTGTCAGCAGTTCCGCGGGACAGGGGAAACAGCCCCAGCATTTT.